The rows below give T cell receptor beta chains drawn from one sample of a study of blood T cell repertoires in COVID-19. Repertoires were generated with immunoSEQ multiplex PCR, while TCRdb's copy carries only in-frame clones and drops some. The profile shows under 200,000 clones, around 83% of them singletons. Sequenced material: PBMCs or T cells enriched from blood (not recorded which). The receptor set was obtained from a woman aged 25 to 39 who had been exposed to COVID-19. Both conserved end residues are part of each CDR3. The D gene is left open where the match is weak. Where a row states a size, it is once, few, many or the class of an expanded clone; other rows omit it.

>TRBD1|16|-|TRBV23-1|TRBJ1-5
TGCGCCAGCACCCCCGGACAGGGATCAAGCAATCAGCCCCAGCATTTT
CASTPGQGSSNQPQHF
>-|13|-|TRBV27|TRBJ1-5
TGTGCCAGCAGCTCAGGGGCTGCTCAGCCCCAGCATTTT
CASSSGAAQPQHF
>-|12|-|TRBV2|TRBJ1-4
TGTGCCAGCAGGGAGGCGCGGGAAAAACTGTTTTTT
CASREAREKLFF
>TRBD2|16|-|TRBV2|TRBJ2-3
TGTGCCAGCAGTTCGCTAGCGGGGGGGCGTACAGATACGCAGTATTTT
CASSSLAGGRTDTQYF
>-|15|-|TRBV11-2|TRBJ2-6
TGTGCCAGCAGCCGACCCGTGAATGGGGCCAACGTCCCGACTTTC
CASSRPVNGANVPTF
>-|15|-|TRBV19|TRBJ2-3
TGTGCCAGTAGTATCGGGAACCCTAGCACAGATACGCAGTATTTT
CASSIGNPSTDTQYF
>-|14|-|TRBV7-8|TRBJ1-3
TGTGCCAGCAGCTTTTCCGGCGGTGGAAACACCATATATTTT
CASSFSGGGNTIYF
>-|13|-|TRBV5-6|TRBJ2-5
TGTGCCAGCACCTCAGGGCTGCAAGAGACCCAGTACTTC
CASTSGLQETQYF
>-|15|-|TRBV4-3|TRBJ1-5
TGCGCCAGCAGCCAAGATTGGCAGGTTGTCCAGCCCCAGCATTTT
CASSQDWQVVQPQHF
>-|14|-|TRBV6-5|TRBJ1-2
TGTGCCAGCAGTATCGACCGGGGAGCCGGCGTCTACACCTTC
CASSIDRGAGVYTF
>TRBD2|15|-|TRBV7-3|TRBJ2-2
TGTGCCAGCAGCTCCCAAACTAGCGACACCGGGGAGCTGTTTTTT
CASSSQTSDTGELFF
>-|14|-|TRBV7-9|TRBJ1-1
TGTGCCAGCAGCTTTGGACGGGAGAACACTGAAGCTTTCTTT
CASSFGRENTEAFF
>-|14|once|TRBV6-1|TRBJ1-2
TGTGCCAGCAGTGAAGGATGGGGGCACTATGGCTACACCTTC
CASSEGWGHYGYTF
>TRBD2|15|-|TRBV10-1|TRBJ2-1
TGCGCCAGCAGTGCTGGGACTAGCGGCACCCTCGGGCAGTTCTTC
CASSAGTSGTLGQFF
>TRBD2|14|-|TRBV27|TRBJ2-7
TGTGCCAGCAACATAGCGGGGGGATCGAGCGAGCAGTACTTC
CASNIAGGSSEQYF
>-|16|once|TRBV6-1|TRBJ2-1
TGTGCCAGCAGTGACCAGACTTCCCGGATGGGCAATGAGCAGTTCTTC
CASSDQTSRMGNEQFF
>TRBD2|15|-|TRBV4-1|TRBJ2-7
TGCGCCAGCAGCCCCGGACTAGCGGGGGCTTACGAGCAGTACTTC
CASSPGLAGAYEQYF
>TRBD1|15|-|TRBV5-5|TRBJ2-7
TGTGCCAGCAGCTGGACAGGGGGCCCGGTCTACGAGCAGTACTTC
CASSWTGGPVYEQYF
>TRBD2|16|-|TRBV19|TRBJ2-5
TGTGCCAGTAGTATTCGTATAGCGGGGGGACAAGAGACCCAGTACTTC
CASSIRIAGGQETQYF
>-|16|-|TRBV3-1/TRBV3-2|TRBJ1-1
TGTGCCAGCAGCCAAGATAGGGCAGGGATAGGGACTGAAGCTTTCTTT
CASSQDRAGIGTEAFF
>TRBD1|15|-|TRBV11-2|TRBJ1-4
TGTGCCAGCAGCTCTTACGACAGGGGCAAGGGAAAACTGTTTTTT
CASSSYDRGKGKLFF
>-|13|-|TRBV7-2|TRBJ1-5
TGTGCCAGCAGCTTAGAGGGGGTACAGCCCCAGCATTTT
CASSLEGVQPQHF
>-|12|-|TRBV6-5|TRBJ1-2
TGTGCCAGCAGTTACAAAGGGGTCGACTACACCTTC
CASSYKGVDYTF
>-|13|-|TRBV10-1|TRBJ1-4
TGCGCCAGCAGGGCTGAGGCTAATGAAAAACTGTTTTTT
CASRAEANEKLFF
>-|17|once|TRBV3-1/TRBV3-2|TRBJ1-3
TGTGCCAGCAGCCAAGATTCTTCCTACGAATGGGGAAACACCATATATTTT
CASSQDSSYEWGNTIYF
>-|16|-|TRBV5-1|TRBJ1-6
TGCGCCAGCAGCCTGACACTTAGCTCCTATAATTCACCCCTCCACTTT
CASSLTLSSYNSPLHF
>TRBD2|13|-|TRBV27|TRBJ2-1
TGTGCCAGCAGTTTAGGCGCAGGCGGGGGGCAGTTCTTC
CASSLGAGGGQFF
>-|15|-|TRBV5-4|TRBJ1-2
TGTGCCAGCAGTTTTCTGGGCCAGGGGACTAAGGGCTACACCTTC
CASSFLGQGTKGYTF
>-|12|-|TRBV19|TRBJ1-4
TGTGCCAGTAGTATGGCGGGGTGGAAACTGTTTTTT
CASSMAGWKLFF
>TRBD1|17|-|TRBV4-1|TRBJ2-3
TGCGCCAGCAGCCAACTAACCGGGACAGGGATCACAGATACGCAGTATTTT
CASSQLTGTGITDTQYF
>-|11|-|TRBV30|TRBJ1-1
TGTGCCTGGAGTCGGAACGCCGGGTCTTCTTTT
CAWSRNAGSSF
>-|12|-|TRBV7-9|TRBJ2-7
TGTGCCAGCCAAACCGGTTCCTACGAGCAGTACTTC
CASQTGSYEQYF
>-|16|-|TRBV27|TRBJ2-5
TGTGCCAGCAGTTCAATCGGGGGGCTGGGGCAAGAGACCCAGTACTTC
CASSSIGGLGQETQYF
>-|16|-|TRBV7-6|TRBJ2-5
TGTGCCAGCAGCCCAAGGTTGGCAGGGGTCAGGGAGACCCAGTACTTC
CASSPRLAGVRETQYF
>-|14|-|TRBV9|TRBJ1-3
TGTGCCAGCAGCGTACGAGGGCTCGAGAACACCATATATTTT
CASSVRGLENTIYF
>-|13|-|TRBV5-6|TRBJ1-1
TGTGCCAGCAGCTTGATCGGGGGGACTGAAGCTTTCTTT
CASSLIGGTEAFF
>-|14|-|TRBV14|TRBJ2-5
TGTGCCAGCAGCCAAGGGGCACGCTCAGAGACCCAGTACTTC
CASSQGARSETQYF
>-|17|-|TRBV5-5|TRBJ1-2
TGTGCCAGCAGCTTCCCTGAACTAAGGACAACTAACTATGGCTACACCTTC
CASSFPELRTTNYGYTF
>-|15|-|TRBV5-1|TRBJ2-3
TGCGCCAGCAGCTTGGCAGGCGGGAGCACAGATACGCAGTATTTT
CASSLAGGSTDTQYF
>-|14|once|TRBV2|TRBJ2-3
TGTGCCAGCAGTGAACAGGGCGGCACAGATACGCAGTATTTT
CASSEQGGTDTQYF
>-|11|-|TRBV6-1|TRBJ1-2
TGTGCCAGCAGTGAAGGCGGCGGCTACACCTTC
CASSEGGGYTF
>-|15|-|TRBV9|TRBJ1-4
TGTGCCAGCAGCGTAGACGGCGGGGGCAACGAAAAACTGTTTTTT
CASSVDGGGNEKLFF
>-|14|-|TRBV9|TRBJ2-7
TGTGCCAGCAGCGGCGAGGAGGGTTCCTACGAGCAGTACTTC
CASSGEEGSYEQYF
>TRBD2|14|-|TRBV10-1|TRBJ2-1
TGCGCCAGCAGTGAAGCTAGGGAGGGTAATGAGCAGTTCTTC
CASSEAREGNEQFF
>-|16|once|TRBV27|TRBJ1-1
TGTGCCAGCAGTTTAAGGTGGGGGACACCGAACACTGAAGCTTTCTTT
CASSLRWGTPNTEAFF
>-|15|few|TRBV6-5|TRBJ2-1
TGTGCCAGCAGTTACTCGGCAGGTCCCTACAATGAGCAGTTCTTC
CASSYSAGPYNEQFF
>TRBD1|15|few|TRBV5-5|TRBJ1-5
TGTGCCAGCAGCCTAAGACAGGGGGTGGGTCAGCCCCAGCATTTT
CASSLRQGVGQPQHF
>-|14|-|TRBV2|TRBJ2-3
TGTGCCAGCAGTGAAGCTCCTAGACTTCCTACGCAGTATTTT
CASSEAPRLPTQYF